This T cell receptor beta chain was documented in a study of blood T cells in healthy people across ages. As to this clonotype: Its antigen is not known. One end of the junction varies from germline; a read error may be responsible.

Ten milliliters of peripheral blood were drawn from each donor. Combining a sample-barcoded 5' primer with a J-beta primer mix, a second PCR ran for about 7 to 11 cycles. TCRdb analysed the 5' RACE reads with MiXCR anew, one entry per CDR3 protein. This sample yields approximately 700,000 distinct CDR3 sequences, of which about a third are seen a single time; roughly 15% belongs to the top ten. Findings and caveats of the study: TCR beta diversity correlated strongly with naive T cell percentage.

Germline V gene lookup returns CDR1 MNHNS and CDR2 SASEGT. The length of the CDR3 is 13 residues. The rearrangement joins TRBV6-1 to TRBJ1-4, with D unresolved. Sequences were obtained from blood. This receptor was identified in an elderly woman in good health. CDR3 DNA sequence: TGTGCCGCCACCGGTTCTGCTAATAAAAAACTGTTTTTT. This codes for CAATGSANKKLFF.